This T cell receptor beta chain was sequenced in a study of T cells in Graves' hyperthyroidism and ophthalmopathy. This clonotype was found many times. The antigen remains unidentified. Germline V gives CDR1 MRHNA, CDR2 SNTAGT. The CDR3 length is 15 residues. The trim removed 3 bases at V and 5 bases at J, leaving 2 bases unmatched. Template material for amplifying TCR beta CDR3 regions consisted of RNA transcripts. The study used the HTBI primer set for a first-round RT-PCR of the TCR CDR3. TCRdb itself ran the multiplex PCR reads through MiXCR, one entry per CDR3 protein. The profile shows 200,000 to 250,000 distinct CDR3 sequences, roughly 17% of them singletons. General study findings and limits: Through a model of 13 V-J features, ophthalmopathy was separated from stable hyperthyroidism.

This clonotype was obtained from a woman aged 18-29 years with Graves' ophthalmopathy. The sequenced sample was blood. The rearrangement joins TRBV6-4 to TRBJ2-2; 11 bases align to TRBD2. CDR3 amino acids: CASSELAGETGELFF. Written as DNA, the CDR3 is TGTGCCAGCAGTGAACTAGCGGGAGAAACCGGGGAGCTGTTTTTT.